Presented here are 24 T cell receptor beta chains from one specimen sequenced in a study of OX40 agonist ivuxolimab in advanced cancers. Data came from immunoSEQ multiplex PCR; TCRdb stores just in-frame clones and leaves some out. Among some 62,000 clones listed, more than 65% were seen once. Sequences were derived from CD4+ or CD8+ T cells sorted from blood, sampled in a trial of the OX40 agonist ivuxolimab. The receptors were gathered from an adult with an advanced solid tumor such as melanoma, head and neck, liver or kidney cancer.

This clone showed up just once. The chain employs TRBV28 and TRBJ1-4; TRBD1 is a possible D gene (5 bases). The V gene lost 5 bases and the J gene lost 0 bases, with 13 bases spanning the gap. Germline CDR1 is MDHEN and CDR2 is SYDVKM. The CDR3 consists of 16 residues. The CDR3 DNA is TGTGCCAGCAGTCTCGGGGGAACTGCAACTAATGAAAAACTGTTTTTT. Translation gives CASSLGGTATNEKLFF.

This clone appeared once. V and J are TRBV9 and TRBJ2-6; D is unresolved. Germline V lookup: CDR1 SGDLS, CDR2 YYNGEE. V lost 4 bases and J lost 1, with 12 bases in between. The CDR3 is made up of 16 amino acids. The CDR3 here is CASSRVPPSGANVLTF. The CDR3 nucleotides read TGTGCCAGCAGCCGAGTGCCCCCTTCTGGGGCCAACGTCCTGACTTTC.

The chain employs TRBV25-1 and TRBJ2-2; the D is unclear. Per the germline V gene, CDR1 is MGHDK and CDR2 is SYGVNS. Trimming shortened V by 2 bases and J by 3 bases, and 19 bases separated the two germline ends. The CDR3 covers 18 residues. CDR3 bases: TGTGCCAGCAGTGAACGGTCAATAGGAGACGTCGACACCGGGGAGCTGTTTTTT. Amino acids: CASSERSIGDVDTGELFF.

The chain links TRBV13 to TRBJ2-5, with D possibly TRBD2 on 7 matching bases. This CDR3 has 14 amino acids. The V gene lost 5 bases and the J gene lost 5 bases, with 15 bases spanning the gap. Germline-derived CDR1 and CDR2 are PRHDT and FYEKMQ (reference sequence). The chain's CDR3 is CASSIAGADETQYF. As DNA, the CDR3 is TGTGCCAGCAGCATTGCGGGGGCAGATGAGACCCAGTACTTC.

The chain has TRBV10-3 and TRBJ2-7; D ambiguous. The ends were cut back, 5 bases at V and 4 bases at J, with 15 bases in the middle. Germline values: CDR1 ENHRY, CDR2 SYGVKD. The CDR3 is 14 amino acids. CDR3 sequence (DNA): TGTGCCATCAGTCCCGAGCAGGCCTTTTACGAGCAGTACTTC. Translating it yields CAISPEQAFYEQYF.

The chain couples TRBV7-2 to TRBJ2-1; D remains ambiguous. Trimming removed 2 bases at V and 4 bases at J, with 6 bases between. CDR3 size: 13 residues. CDR1 and CDR2 (germline): SGHTA, FQGNSA. For the CDR3, the DNA is TGTGCCAGCAGCTTATCCGGGTACAATGAGCAGTTCTTC. It yields the protein CASSLSGYNEQFF.

This clone has at least ten counts. The V and J genes are TRBV5-6 and TRBJ1-3, with no clear D. Germline CDR1 reads SGHDT; CDR2 reads YYEEEE. V shed 4 bases and J shed 1 base, with 12 bases lying between them. The CDR3 spans 15 residues. This chain's CDR3 is CASSPSGFSGNTIYF. DNA of the CDR3: TGTGCCAGCAGCCCGAGCGGGTTTTCTGGAAACACCATATATTTT.

The CDR3 reads CASSLGGGKTDTQYF. CDR3 sequence (DNA): TGTGCCAGCAGCTTAGGAGGGGGGAAGACAGATACGCAGTATTTT. This chain joins TRBV7-2 and TRBJ2-3; TRBD1 or TRBD2 may be the D gene (6 bases each). The CDR3 spans 15 residues. Trimming left V 1 base short and J 3 bases short, with 11 bases between. The germline CDR1 and CDR2 sequences are SGHTA and FQGNSA.

The chain carries TRBV11-2 and TRBJ2-5, with TRBD2 matching over 13 bases. Germline CDR1 and CDR2: SGHAT and FQNNGV. The CDR3 is 16 residues long. Trimming at V came to 1 base and at J to 5 bases, leaving 4 bases not matched to a gene. In nucleotides, the CDR3 is TGTGCCAGCAGCTTAGGGGGGACTAGCGGGATCGAGACCCAGTACTTC. Protein product: CASSLGGTSGIETQYF. Combining the CDR3 with reference TRBV11-2 and TRBJ2-5 gives the whole variable domain EAGVAQSPRYKIIEKRQSVAFWCNPISGHATLYWYQQILGQGPKLLIQFQNNGVVDDSQLPKDRFSAERLKGVDSTLKIQPAKLEDSAVYLCASSLGGTSGIETQYFGPGTRLLVL.

V usage is TRBV27 and J usage is TRBJ2-7; D is uncertain. The V end was cut by 3 bases, the J end by 2 bases, with 11 bases between. The V gene's germline CDR1 is MNHEY and CDR2 SMNVEV (reference sequence). The CDR3 is made up of 14 amino acids. The CDR3 sequence is CASSFSTATYEQYF. The CDR3 DNA reads TGTGCCAGCAGTTTTAGCACAGCAACCTACGAGCAGTACTTC.

The chain recombines TRBV6-6 with TRBJ2-3; TRBD2 matches at 10 bases. V trimming: 5 bases; J trimming: 4 bases; junction bases outside the gene matches: 9. Per the germline V gene, CDR1 is MNHNY and CDR2 is SVGAGI (reference sequence). There are 16 residues in the CDR3. CDR3 in DNA: TGTGCCAGCAGTCTGGGACTAGCGCGGCTCGCAGATACGCAGTATTTT. Protein: CASSLGLARLADTQYF.

This sequence joins TRBV6-5 and TRBJ1-4, with 11 bases matching TRBD1. Trimming cost V 2 bases and J 7 bases; bases outside gene matches: 3. The germline V gene has CDR1 MNHEY and CDR2 SVGAGI. The CDR3 is made up of 15 amino acids. This CDR3 reads CASSYGTGGGEKLFF. Here the CDR3 DNA reads TGTGCCAGCAGTTACGGGACAGGGGGTGGTGAAAAACTGTTTTTT.

This clone came up once. The CDR3 DNA sequence: TGCGCCAGCAGCCCAGCACAGGGCTCCTACGAGCAGTACTTC. Amino acids: CASSPAQGSYEQYF. This chain uses TRBV4-3 with TRBJ2-7; a weak D match, TRBD1 (6 bases). Trimming took off 4 bases at V and 0 bases at J, with 10 bases between the two ends. Germline loops: CDR1 LGHNA, CDR2 YSLEER. The CDR3 has 14 residues.

The chain uses TRBV13 and TRBJ1-1; D gene ambiguous. The V gene lost 5 bases and the J gene lost 1 base, with 11 bases spanning the gap. Germline V gives CDR1 PRHDT, CDR2 FYEKMQ (reference sequence). This CDR3 is built from 14 residues. In DNA form, the CDR3 reads TGTGCCAGCAGCCCGGATATGGGGAACACTGAAGCTTTCTTT. This encodes CASSPDMGNTEAFF.

The chain employs TRBV5-4 and TRBJ2-5, with 9 bases aligning to TRBD1. The DNA end lines up better with TRBJ2-7; the J call may be wrong. The length of the CDR3 is 15 residues. In germline, CDR1 is SGHNT, CDR2 YYREEE (reference sequence). The CDR3 region has the DNA TGTGCCAGCAGCTTGGTGGGACAGGGCTTCTACGAGCAGTACTTC. Its translation: CASSLVGQGFYEQYF.

The V call is TRBV5-1, the J call TRBJ2-3; a weak D match, TRBD2 (6 bases). V lost 0 bases and J lost 0, with 11 bases in between. The CDR3 is made up of 16 amino acids. The germline V gene encodes CDR1 SGHRS and CDR2 YFSETQ. CDR3 loop: CASSLDGLPSTDTQYF. The CDR3 region has the DNA TGCGCCAGCAGCTTGGACGGACTACCGAGCACAGATACGCAGTATTTT.

The rearrangement uses TRBV4-1 and TRBJ2-3; D not resolved. The germline V gene has CDR1 MGHRA and CDR2 YSYEKL. Trimming took 3 bases from V and 1 from J, leaving 5 bases between them. The CDR3 is 13 amino acids. The CDR3, as DNA: TGCGCCAGCAGCCAGGAAGGCACAGATACGCAGTATTTT. Translated, it gives CASSQEGTDTQYF.

This chain uses TRBV5-6 with TRBJ2-7, with 9 bases matching TRBD1. Losses at the gene ends were 0 bases for V and 5 bases for J; bases not matched to a gene: 6. Germline lookup yields CDR1 SGHDT and CDR2 YYEEEE. The CDR3 spans 15 residues. CDR3 in DNA: TGTGCCAGCAGCTTGGGACAGGGGGTGTCGGACGAGCAGTACTTC. Translating it yields CASSLGQGVSDEQYF.

V usage is TRBV28 and J usage is TRBJ2-3; 7 nucleotides match TRBD2. The length of the CDR3 is 14 residues. Trimming at V came to 7 bases and at J to 5 bases, leaving 9 bases not matched to a gene. Germline V lookup: CDR1 MDHEN, CDR2 SYDVKM. CDR3 DNA: TGTGCCAGCAAAAGCGGGCGGGAGCTAGATACGCAGTATTTT. Protein: CASKSGRELDTQYF.

The J gene is TRBJ2-5, the V gene TRBV5-6; TRBD1 might be the D (6 bases). The CDR3 has 14 amino acids. The V and J ends lost 2 bases and 4 bases respectively, with 12 bases between them. Germline assignment: CDR1 SGHDT and CDR2 YYEEEE. The CDR3 DNA sequence: TGTGCCAGCAGCTTTTGGTCAGGGGTAGAGACCCAGTACTTC. Protein product: CASSFWSGVETQYF.

The J gene is TRBJ2-1, the V gene TRBV6-4; weak D call: TRBD2 (7 bases). CDR3 size: 18 residues. Trimming took 6 bases from V and 0 from J, leaving 21 bases between them. Germline CDR1 reads MRHNA; CDR2 reads SNTAGT. This CDR3 reads CASSLWGAAGSSYNEQFF. CDR3 nucleotide sequence: TGTGCCAGCAGCTTATGGGGGGCAGCGGGGAGCTCCTACAATGAGCAGTTCTTC.

This rearrangement joins TRBV6-5 to TRBJ2-7, with 8 bases that match TRBD1. V shed 2 bases and J 1 base; nucleotides not matched to a gene: 7. This CDR3 has 16 residues. From germline, CDR1 is MNHEY and CDR2 SVGAGI. CDR3 amino acids: CASSYSRGTGSYEQYF. The CDR3 DNA reads TGTGCCAGCAGTTACAGTAGGGGGACAGGATCCTACGAGCAGTACTTC.

The gene calls are TRBV6-6 and TRBJ1-2; no firm D call. The CDR3 has 15 residues. Per the germline V gene, CDR1 is MNHNY and CDR2 is SVGAGI (reference sequence). Trimming took 4 bases from V and 3 from J, leaving 15 bases between them. As DNA, the CDR3 is TGTGCCAGCAGTTCGCCCCTGGTACCTTACTATGGCTACACCTTC. Protein product: CASSSPLVPYYGYTF.

The chain has TRBV28 and TRBJ1-6, with no clear D. Trimming removed 5 bases from V and 0 bases from J, with 11 bases in between. CDR3 length: 16 residues. From germline, CDR1 is MDHEN and CDR2 SYDVKM. The CDR3 sequence is CASSHDWGSYNSPLHF. DNA for the CDR3: TGTGCCAGCAGTCACGACTGGGGCTCCTATAATTCACCCCTCCACTTT. Using reference TRBV28 and TRBJ1-6 for the parts outside the CDR3, the full variable domain is DVKVTQSSRYLVKRTGEKVFLECVQDMDHENMFWYRQDPGLGLRLIYFSYDVKMKEKGDIPEGYSVSREKKERFSLILESASTNQTSMYLCASSHDWGSYNSPLHFGNGTRLTVT.